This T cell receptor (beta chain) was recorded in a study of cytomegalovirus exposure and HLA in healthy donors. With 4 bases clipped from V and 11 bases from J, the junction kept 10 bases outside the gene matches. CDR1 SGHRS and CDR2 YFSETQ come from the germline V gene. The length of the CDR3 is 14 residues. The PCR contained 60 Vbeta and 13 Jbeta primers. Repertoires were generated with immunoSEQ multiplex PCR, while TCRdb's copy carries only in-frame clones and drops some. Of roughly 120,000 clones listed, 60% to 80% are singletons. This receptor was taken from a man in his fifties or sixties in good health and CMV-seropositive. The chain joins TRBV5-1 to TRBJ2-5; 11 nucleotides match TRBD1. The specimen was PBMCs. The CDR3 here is CASSPGQGAREQYF. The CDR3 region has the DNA TGCGCCAGCAGCCCCGGACAGGGGGCCAGGGAGCAGTACTTC.